This TCR beta chain stems from a study of cytomegalovirus exposure and HLA in healthy donors (dated 2017 in TCRdb). At the level of the whole study: According to an earlier analysis of 550 to 700 of the donors, about 179 million T cells yielded over 90 million unique TCR beta sequences and more than 250 Gb of sequence data. Rather than drawing on any new phenotypic data, the later analysis identified candidate immune exposures from TCR beta sequences and the way those sequences occurred across donors. HLA typing covered class I and class II loci at four-digit resolution. Every repertoire in the discovery cohort had been generated on one and the same sequencing platform. About 300 gigabases of sequencing data and approximately 93 million unique TCR sequences were included in an early release covering several hundred HLA-typed donors. In a later analysis, previously published TCR beta repertoires from 670 or so donors were re-analyzed and high-resolution HLA genotyping was added so that TCR occurrence patterns could be studied. Typing coverage varied by locus: about 629-630 donors for A, B, C, DRB1 and DQB1; around 560 for DQA1; nearly 610 for DPA1; approximately 490 for DPB1. In an earlier analysis of around 540 of the donors, high-throughput TCR beta sequencing was used to judge whether each TCR beta V gene segment behaved as functional or pseudogenic. A separate validation cohort of roughly 130 different subjects was used in addition to the roughly 700-subject first cohort. About five DR-DQ haplotypes were treated as single units for association and clustering because of strong linkage in the cohort. To predict cytomegalovirus infection status, the study combined high-throughput TCR immunosequencing, statistical association of individual TCRs with disease status, and machine learning. The study aimed to test whether signatures of past pathogen exposure could be identified by cataloging public T cell receptors. Among some 410 genotyped donors of the cohort, an average of approximately 250,000 unique TCR beta nucleotide sequences were sequenced per donor, roughly 20% of them non-productive. A later genetic analysis took genome-wide SNP genotypes for about 65% of the 666 donors and used that subset as a discovery cohort. Alongside the repertoire data, information on donor age, sex, ethnicity and CMV serostatus was compiled. The study used immunosequencing to profile the T cell repertoires of approximately 640 subjects and linked those repertoires to cytomegalovirus serostatus. Of the roughly 390 genotyped donors, less than 85% were placed in the genetic ancestry cluster associated with self-reported Caucasian donors.

Remarks on this clone: This receptor's antigen is unknown. It has no much larger one-base neighbor in the sample; base qualities were not kept.

Paper-wide results and their limitations: Because HLA typing was unavailable for some donors at each locus, only the typed subset was used in association tests. A later genetic analysis associated a missense DCLRE1C variant with V-gene and J-gene trimming of TCR beta chains, and an independent cohort replicated the association. In a later analysis, several top co-occurrence clusters were reported to appear linked to parvovirus B19, influenza, CMV and Epstein-Barr virus. In this cohort, only TCR beta chains were sequenced, and detectable features were limited by the absence of alpha or paired-chain data. A cluster of highly shared sequence variants was judged likely to be a technical artifact of the sequencing pipeline. Because counts were too low, 15 or so rarely observed V segments, including chromosome 9 orphons, were excluded from the earlier analysis of some 590 of the donors. Specific HLA alleles were associated with 16,951 TCR beta sequences at a false discovery rate of 0.05 in a later analysis. The authors suggested that the approach could potentially be extended to other disease states and immunological phenotypes. Correlated functional status among segregating V segments might be attributable to linkage disequilibrium, but an unknown experimental factor could not be ruled out. A further reported finding was that TCR beta sequences accurately predicted the HLA-A and HLA-B alleles for most subjects in the first cohort. Strong co-occurrence of HLA alleles, especially DR and DQ, made assigning TCR associations to individual alleles difficult. CMV serostatus was the only immune exposure information available for the cohort. In a later analysis, HLA-associated TCR beta chains were found to be more clonally expanded and to have lower generation probabilities than equally common non-associated chains. Because the 87-base-pair reads could not distinguish some IMGT-functional V segments, including TRBV6-2 and TRBV6-3, those segments were excluded. In both the original and validation cohorts, the classifier was reported to diagnose cytomegalovirus status with high specificity and sensitivity. Broadly in line with IMGT annotations, most TCR beta V segments showed up in productive rearrangements about 87% or about 30% of the time in an earlier analysis of 587 of the donors. In a later analysis, TCR association rates were found to vary across HLA loci, with the most associated TCRs seen for DRB1 alleles and the fewest for HLA-C alleles. Most TCR sequences were seen in very few donors, while some public TCRs were found in many individuals. Compared with the roughly 700-donor mean, donors in an Asian-associated ancestry cluster had fewer N-insertions in productive TCRs, according to a later genetic analysis. A later analysis found that most CMV-associated TCR beta chains appeared HLA-restricted, with HLA associations seemingly driven largely by CMV exposure. In vitro tests confirmed that a few of the cytomegalovirus-associated TCR beta chains recognize cytomegalovirus antigens. The study gave a list of over 150 TCR beta chains associated with cytomegalovirus. Roughly uniform sequencing depth across donors was assumed in presence/absence analyses, although this assumption may not hold.

The receptor library was made with the immunoSEQ multiplex PCR assay. A mixture of 60 forward primers for TCR Vbeta segments and 13 reverse primers for TCR Jbeta segments was used in the multiplex PCR. The CDR3 region of rearranged TCR beta genes was amplified from genomic DNA by a multiplex PCR assay. The amplified TCR beta libraries were sequenced on the Illumina HiSeq System as 87-base-pair reads. The authors processed their data as follows. In a later analysis, tens of millions of unique TCR beta chains were counted across the 500 to 700 repertoires, and about 9.9 million of these chains were shared by at least two donors. A nearest-neighbor algorithm error-corrected the raw reads and collapsed the reads into unique sequences, merging closely related sequences to remove PCR and sequencing errors. To assign V, D and J gene segments, CDR3 sequences were aligned to IMGT reference sequences. For a sequence to be retained, a match of at least six nucleotides was required to both a V gene segment and a J gene segment. Rearrangements were called productive when the CDR3 lacked stop codons and stayed in frame with V and J; all others were non-productive. CDR3 was defined according to IMGT convention as the region running from the second conserved V-encoded cysteine to the conserved J-encoded phenylalanine. Sequences without an unambiguous match to a single V gene segment were excluded from the earlier analysis of 500 to 700 of the donors. An earlier analysis of 587 of the donors classified V segments as functional when productive rearrangements were above 56.7% and as segregating when the standard deviation between donors was above 5%. To diagnose cytomegalovirus status from the catalog of TCR beta chain sequences, a statistical classification framework was built. V and J gene assignment, in a later analysis, came from comparing TCR nucleotide sequences with IMGT/GENE-DB human TR gene sequences. In a later analysis, CDR3 sequences and most-parsimonious VDJ recombination scenarios were assigned using the TCRdist pipeline. In a later analysis, each TCR beta chain was defined by its CDR3 amino acid sequence together with its V-gene family, and reads lacking a unique V-gene family were excluded. To address suspected cross-contamination and a sequencing artifact, a later analysis removed some 620 highly shared, low-generation-probability nucleotide sequences. A later analysis calculated a clonal expansion index for each public chain from normalized within-repertoire ranks of inferred template counts. A later analysis computed generation probabilities with a VDJ recombination model fitted to out-of-frame rearrangements, and checked the results against IGoR. In a later analysis, TCR-TCR, TCR-HLA and TCR-CMV co-occurrence was scored with hypergeometric tests, and a repertoire-size bias correction was applied to TCR pairs. In a later analysis, false discovery rates were estimated by permuting HLA or CMV assignments 20 times. A later analysis grouped co-occurring TCRs with DBSCAN, adding TCRdist sequence similarity when clustering within HLA-allele-positive subsets. For co-occurrence clustering, repertoires with fewer than 30,000 or more than 120,000 public chains were excluded, along with five or six repertoires with anomalous nucleotide sharing. Drawn from immuneACCESS, this table holds only the in-frame rearrangements with V and J called that TCRdb kept. Clones are partly lost; checked studies trace under half to an unresolved V gene and leave the rest unexplained. V and J calls and clone size come straight from that table; D and trimming were deduced from the DNA. This sample gives a few hundred thousand clones in total; under 80% of them show up just once. The ten largest clones take up roughly 2% of the sample.

The cohort consisted of more than 650 healthy bone marrow donors. At the time of sampling, every cohort member was nominally healthy, though immune exposures that went unrecorded were likely present. The donor was CMV seronegative and belonged to the group of several hundred seronegative cohort members. A peripheral blood sample was provided by each donor, and peripheral blood mononuclear cells were used for TCR beta sequencing. The Qiagen DNeasy Blood Extraction Kit was used to extract genomic DNA from the blood cell samples. CDR1 and CDR2 are drawn from the germline V gene: SGHTA, FQGNSA. For this chain, trimming is 6 bases at the V end and 2 bases at the J end, and the number of junction bases without a gene match is 6. From the cysteine up to the phenylalanine, the CDR3 has a length of 15 residues. Only the CDR3 portion is preserved as DNA: 45 bases, with reading frame beginning at the first base.

In this chain, TRBV7-2 is recombined with TRBJ2-1; 8 middle bases align to TRBD2. The TCR sequence derives from a woman in her twenties or thirties in good health and CMV-seronegative. Material for sequencing was PBMCs. The sequenced DNA is TGTGCCAGCAGTCGCCAGCGGGAGACCTACAATGAGCAGTTCTTC. This codes for CASSRQRETYNEQFF.